This T cell receptor beta chain was identified in a study of graft-versus-host responses after intestinal transplantation. In the study overall: Induction with anti-thymocyte globulin, then tacrolimus and steroids for roughly three years, was given to all recipients. Study-wide results and caveats: Maximum circulating GvH clone levels tracked with early post-transplant HvG decreases. Subjects displaying graft-donor T cell macrochimerism possessed elevated graft-versus-host to host-versus-graft clonal ratios inside allografts. Recipient marrow showed GvH clones, some seen first in ileum or blood.

Worth noting for this clone: Its antigen remains unidentified.

The germline CDR1 and CDR2 sequences are SGHVS and FNYEAQ. The length of the CDR3 is 12 residues. Trimming shortened V by 5 bases and J by 0 bases, and 3 bases separated the two germline ends. Here immunoSEQ multiplex PCR was the method, and the copy in TCRdb shows in-frame clones only, minus some. Of more than 90,000 clones in the sample, just under 95% were seen once. This specimen was unstimulated CD8+ T cells sorted from spleen or lymph node cells, taken before transplant. The TCR sequence derives from a human donor who was the organ donor for an intestinal transplant. The chain has TRBV7-6 and TRBJ2-3; D is ambiguous. The chain's CDR3 is CASSPSTDTQYF. CDR3 bases: TGTGCCAGCAGCCCAAGCACAGATACGCAGTATTTT.